Listed here are 15 T cell receptor beta chains from one sample, sequenced in a study of naive and memory T cell subsets. Both TRBC1 and TRBC2 were covered by a beta constant-region primer of two equimolar oligonucleotides. One entry per CDR3 protein, called by TCRdb with MiXCR from the UMI-ligation and nested PCR reads. The sample carries 130,000 to 150,000 distinct CDR3 sequences, over 15% recorded once. The sequencing input was naive CD4+ T cells from blood. The receptors here all came from a human donor in good health.

CDR3 in amino acids: CASRPGQGRQPQHF. CDR3 nucleotide sequence: TGTGCCAGCAGACCCGGACAGGGCCGACAGCCCCAGCATTTT. The chain is built from TRBV6-5 and TRBJ1-5; 8 nucleotides match TRBD1. J gave up 7 bases and V 6 bases, and 8 bases lay outside the gene matches. CDR3 size: 14 residues. Per germline, CDR1 MNHEY and CDR2 SVGAGI.

The rearrangement links TRBV3-1 to TRBJ2-7; 9 nucleotides agree with TRBD1. Losses at the gene ends were 1 base for V and 5 bases for J; bases not matched to a gene: 3. The CDR3 has 14 residues. CDR1 is LGHDT, CDR2 YNNKEL, per germline (reference sequence). The CDR3 region is CASSQGDRVDEQYF. DNA of the CDR3: TGTGCCAGCAGCCAAGGGGACAGGGTCGACGAGCAGTACTTC.

The CDR3 protein is CASSQPGLENNEQFF. The DNA of the CDR3 is TGTGCCAGCAGCCAGCCGGGACTAGAAAACAATGAGCAGTTCTTC. The V and J genes are TRBV7-9 and TRBJ2-1, with 8 bases fitting TRBD2. The germline gives CDR1 SEHNR, CDR2 FQNEAQ (reference sequence). The length of the CDR3 is 15 residues. V was pared by 5 bases and J by 5 bases, with 8 bases of the junction left unmatched.

This clonotype has a handful of counts. This chain connects TRBV7-9 to TRBJ2-1; TRBD1 matches at 8 bases. J was trimmed by 1 base and V by 5 bases; bases with no gene match: 4. The CDR3 consists of 15 residues. Germline CDR1 and CDR2: SEHNR and FQNEAQ (reference sequence). CDR3 sequence: CASSAGQGSYNEQFF. CDR3 nucleotide sequence: TGTGCCAGCAGCGCCGGACAGGGATCCTACAATGAGCAGTTCTTC.

CDR3 sequence (DNA): TGTGCCAGCAACGGTCCGGGACTAGCGGGAGTTGATGAGCAGTTCTTC. Translated: CASNGPGLAGVDEQFF. The rearrangement links TRBV7-9 to TRBJ2-1, with 14 bases lining up with TRBD2. From germline, CDR1 is SEHNR and CDR2 FQNEAQ (reference sequence). V lost 7 bases to trimming and J lost 8 bases; unmatched junction nucleotides: 10. The CDR3 sequence is 16 residues long.

This clonotype has just a few counts. The chain uses TRBV4-1 and TRBJ2-5; 15 positions match TRBD2. Germline CDR1 is MGHRA and CDR2 is YSYEKL. CDR3 length: 23 residues. J was trimmed by 1 base and V by 1 base; bases with no gene match: 19. CDR3 protein: CASSQGGLRGLAGGFDRQETQYF. The CDR3 bases are TGCGCCAGCAGCCAAGGGGGCCTTCGGGGACTAGCGGGAGGATTCGATCGCCAAGAGACCCAGTACTTC.

This clonotype was counted between two and nine times. The chain uses TRBV6-2 or TRBV6-3 and TRBJ1-1, with D possibly matching TRBD1 (5 bases). Germline V gene sequence: CDR1 MNHEY, CDR2 SVGEGT. The V and J ends lost 6 bases and 2 bases respectively, with 16 bases between them. This CDR3 spans 15 amino acids. CDR3 in DNA: TGTGCCAGCAGGTCTGGGGGGGAGAGCAACACTGAAGCTTTCTTT. Encoded protein: CASRSGGESNTEAFF.

The chain carries TRBV20-1 and TRBJ1-5, with TRBD1 matching over 9 bases. CDR1 and CDR2 from the germline V gene are DFQATT and SNEGSKA (reference sequence). The CDR3 is 17 amino acids. V was clipped by 7 bases and J by 2 bases; unmatched bases: 15. CDR3 protein: CSVSGDPGQGGNQPQHF. CDR3 coding DNA: TGCAGTGTCTCTGGAGATCCGGGACAGGGTGGCAATCAGCCCCAGCATTTT.

This sequence joins TRBV20-1 and TRBJ2-1; tentative D call: TRBD2 (6 bases). Trimming cost V 3 bases and J 4 bases, with 13 bases left between them. In germline, CDR1 is DFQATT, CDR2 SNEGSKA (reference sequence). The CDR3 contains 14 residues. DNA for the CDR3: TGCAGTGCTAGGCTCACCGGGACTTACAATGAGCAGTTCTTC. Translating gives CSARLTGTYNEQFF.

Worth noting for this clonotype: Being one base from a much bigger clone, this may be a read error. The J gene is TRBJ2-1, the V gene TRBV27; 10 bases match TRBD2. The V and J ends lost 2 bases and 8 bases, in that order; junction bases with no gene match: 0. Germline V CDR1 and CDR2: MNHEY, SMNVEV (reference sequence). There are 13 residues in the CDR3. CDR3 protein: CASSLLAGDEQFF. The CDR3 DNA sequence: TGTGCCAGCAGTTTACTAGCGGGAGATGAGCAGTTCTTC.

The chain joins TRBV4-1 to TRBJ2-7; 13 bases are shared with TRBD2. This CDR3 contains 18 residues. Germline CDR1 MGHRA, CDR2 YSYEKL. The trim removed 2 bases at V and 2 bases at J, leaving 9 bases unmatched. The CDR3: CASSQPRLAGGSPYEQYF. CDR3 nucleotide sequence: TGCGCCAGCAGCCAACCGCGACTAGCGGGAGGAAGCCCCTACGAGCAGTACTTC.

This clonotype was seen ten or more times. The chain combines TRBV12-5 with TRBJ1-5; D is unclear. The germline V gene has CDR1 LGHNT and CDR2 FRNRAP. Deletions cut 3 bases from V and 1 base from J, with 7 bases between. The CDR3 loop spans 14 amino acids. CDR3 in DNA: TGTGCTAGTGGTTTAATTGAGAGCAATCAGCCCCAGCATTTT. Protein: CASGLIESNQPQHF.

This clonotype has more than one count but fewer than ten. In nucleotides, the CDR3 is TGTGCCAGCAGCATCGGGACAGCTCCCTCTAACTATGGCTACACCTTC. Its protein is CASSIGTAPSNYGYTF. The chain uses TRBV7-3 and TRBJ1-2, with TRBD1 matching 7 bases. CDR3 length: 16 residues. V lost 5 bases to trimming and J lost 0 bases; unmatched junction nucleotides: 9. Looked up from germline, CDR1 is SGHTA and CDR2 is FQGTGA.

This clonotype showed up just a few times. The chain combines TRBV4-1 with TRBJ2-1, with 7 bases that match TRBD2. Germline CDR1 and CDR2: MGHRA and YSYEKL. The trim removed 2 bases at V and 0 bases at J, leaving 7 bases unmatched. CDR3 size: 17 residues. CDR3 in amino acids: CASSQRGLKPSYNEQFF. CDR3 in DNA: TGCGCCAGCAGCCAACGGGGACTAAAACCCTCCTACAATGAGCAGTTCTTC.

The chain is built from TRBV4-1 and TRBJ2-1; TRBD2 aligns across 12 bases. This CDR3 comprises 19 residues. The V gene end was trimmed by 3 bases and the J gene end by 0 bases; junction bases not matched to a gene: 9. The germline gives CDR1 MGHRA, CDR2 YSYEKL. Here the CDR3 reads CASSQRASGRARSYNEQFF. The CDR3 nucleotides read TGCGCCAGCAGCCAGAGGGCTAGCGGGAGGGCCCGCTCCTACAATGAGCAGTTCTTC.